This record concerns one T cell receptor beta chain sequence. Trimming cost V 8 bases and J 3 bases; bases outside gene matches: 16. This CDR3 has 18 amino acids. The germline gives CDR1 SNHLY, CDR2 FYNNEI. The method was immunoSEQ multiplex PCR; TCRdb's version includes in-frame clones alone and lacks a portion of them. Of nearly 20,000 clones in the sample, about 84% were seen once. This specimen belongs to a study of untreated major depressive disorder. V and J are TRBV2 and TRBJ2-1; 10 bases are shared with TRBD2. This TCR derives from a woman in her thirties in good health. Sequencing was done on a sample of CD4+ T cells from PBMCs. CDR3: CASWDELAGIEGYNEQFF. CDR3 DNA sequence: TGTGCCAGCTGGGACGAACTAGCGGGAATCGAAGGCTACAATGAGCAGTTCTTC.